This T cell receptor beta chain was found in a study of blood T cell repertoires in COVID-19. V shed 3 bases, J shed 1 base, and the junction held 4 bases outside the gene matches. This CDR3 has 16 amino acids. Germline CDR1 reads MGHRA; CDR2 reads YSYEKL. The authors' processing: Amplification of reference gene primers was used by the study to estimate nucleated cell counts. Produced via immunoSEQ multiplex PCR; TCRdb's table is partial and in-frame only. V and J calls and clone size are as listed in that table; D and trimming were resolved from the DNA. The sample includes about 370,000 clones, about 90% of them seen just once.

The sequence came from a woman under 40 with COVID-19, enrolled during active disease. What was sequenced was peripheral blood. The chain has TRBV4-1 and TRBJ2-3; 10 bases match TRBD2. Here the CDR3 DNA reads TGCGCCAGCAGCCACCCACTAGCGGGACGCACAGATACGCAGTATTTT. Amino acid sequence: CASSHPLAGRTDTQYF.